This T cell receptor beta chain was observed in a study of cytomegalovirus exposure and HLA in healthy donors. Study-level results: In an earlier analysis, about 87% or about 30%: the productive usage of most TCR beta V segments. Analyzed later, association rates of TCRs varied across HLA loci, with DRB1 most and HLA-C fewest. In most subjects, TCR beta sequences reportedly gave accurate predictions of HLA-A and HLA-B alleles.

Vbeta (60) and Jbeta (13) primers were used in the PCR. Repertoires were generated with immunoSEQ multiplex PCR, while TCRdb's copy carries only in-frame clones and drops some. Listed are about 92,000 clones; 15% to 19% falls within the top ten. The germline V and J ends were trimmed by 0 bases and 5 bases, with 11 bases remaining between them. The CDR3 covers 14 residues. The germline gives CDR1 SGHNT, CDR2 YYREEE (reference sequence). On this clone: The antigen is unknown.

The gene calls are TRBV5-4 and TRBJ2-5; D not resolved. The sample taken for sequencing was PBMCs. The receptor was isolated from a man in his fifties in good health and CMV-seropositive. The CDR3 region has the DNA TGTGCCAGCAGCTTGGCCGGAGACGATGAGACCCAGTACTTC. Its protein is CASSLAGDDETQYF. Full variable domain (outside the CDR3, taken from reference TRBV5-4 and TRBJ2-5): ETGVTQSPTHLIKTRGQQVTLRCSSQSGHNTVSWYQQALGQGPQFIFQYYREEENGRGNFPPRFSGLQFPNYSSELNVNALELDDSALYLCASSLAGDDETQYFGPGTRLLVL.